These 27 T cell receptor beta chains originate from one sample sequenced in a study of T cell repertoires in cytomegalovirus infection. No antigen is known for these receptors. One entry per CDR3 protein, called by TCRdb with MiXCR from the reads. The sample holds more than 55,000 distinct CDR3 sequences, approximately 22% seen once. The sequencing here drew on CD8+ T cells from cultured PBMCs, taken from culture after CMV antigen stimulation. These receptors all stem from a human donor in good health (CMV status not recorded). Some clones in this sample may be carry-over from other donors' samples.

In its sample, this clonotype was seen a few times. The genes are TRBV7-4 and TRBJ1-2; tentatively, D is TRBD1 (5 bases). V was cut by 7 bases and J by 0 bases, with 18 bases left in between. CDR1 SGHVT and CDR2 SQSDAQ come from the germline V gene. The CDR3 loop spans 16 amino acids. The CDR3 region is CASTASMRGANYGYTF. CDR3 DNA sequence: TGTGCCAGCACCGCTTCTATGAGGGGAGCTAACTATGGCTACACCTTC.

J is TRBJ2-7 and V is TRBV7-2, with TRBD2 matching 9 bases. V shed 5 bases and J 0 bases; nucleotides not matched to a gene: 8. CDR3 length: 16 amino acids. The germline gives CDR1 SGHTA, CDR2 FQGNSA. CDR3: CASSDPSGVRSYEQYF. CDR3 bases: TGTGCCAGCAGCGACCCTAGCGGGGTTCGCTCCTACGAGCAGTACTTC.

The J gene is TRBJ1-1, the V gene TRBV7-3; no clear D gene. This CDR3 contains 15 residues. Per germline, CDR1 SGHTA and CDR2 FQGTGA. The V end lost 5 bases, the J end lost 2 bases, and 15 bases lay between the germline ends. DNA for the CDR3: TGTGCCAGCAGCCCTCAAAGAGGAATTAACACTGAAGCTTTCTTT. It encodes CASSPQRGINTEAFF.

The rearrangement joins TRBV19 to TRBJ1-5; D not resolved. Germline V CDR1 and CDR2: LNHDA, SQIVND (reference sequence). Trimming took off 7 bases at V and 6 bases at J, with 10 bases between the two ends. The CDR3 extends over 12 amino acids. The CDR3 reads CASNSPGQPQHF. The CDR3 DNA sequence: TGTGCCAGTAACTCTCCAGGTCAGCCCCAGCATTTT. The whole variable domain, remainder taken from reference TRBV19 and TRBJ1-5, is DGGITQSPKYLFRKEGQNVTLSCEQNLNHDAMYWYRQDPGQGLRLIYYSQIVNDFQKGDIAEGYSVSREKKESFPLTVTSAQKNPTAFYLCASNSPGQPQHFGDGTRLSIL.

This clonotype was seen a few times. The J gene is TRBJ1-1, the V gene TRBV7-2; D might be TRBD1 (6 bases). The germline V gene encodes CDR1 SGHTA and CDR2 FQGNSA. The CDR3 loop spans 15 amino acids. Trimming cost V 5 bases and J 5 bases, with 18 bases left between them. The CDR3 is CASSPWAGVRTEAFF. DNA of the CDR3: TGTGCCAGCAGCCCGTGGGCAGGGGTGAGAACTGAAGCTTTCTTT.

The table lists this clonotype with a few counts. J is TRBJ2-5 and V is TRBV4-3; D gene unclear. V lost 1 base and J lost 5, with 8 bases in between. The CDR3 contains 13 residues. Germline assignment: CDR1 LGHNA and CDR2 YSLEER. The CDR3, as DNA: TGCGCCAGCAGCCAAGGAGGTTTGGAGACCCAGTACTTC. Residues: CASSQGGLETQYF.

The rearrangement links TRBV12-3 or TRBV12-4 to TRBJ2-1; 7 bases map to TRBD2. The junction had 3 bases not matched to a gene; V was cut back by 3 bases and J by 4 bases. This CDR3 region has 14 residues. CDR3 in DNA: TGTGCCAGCAGTTTCGGACTAGTGTACAATGAGCAGTTCTTC. Protein sequence: CASSFGLVYNEQFF.

The chain employs TRBV7-9 and TRBJ2-5; no clear D gene. Trimming cost V 1 base and J 1 base, with 7 bases left between them. CDR1 SEHNR and CDR2 FQNEAQ come from the germline V gene (reference sequence). The CDR3 runs 14 residues. The CDR3 loop is CASSLEGSQETQYF. CDR3 sequence (DNA): TGTGCCAGCAGCTTAGAAGGAAGCCAAGAGACCCAGTACTTC.

The V call is TRBV6-1, the J call TRBJ1-2, with 9 bases identical to TRBD1. J lost 2 bases, V lost 7 bases, and 8 bases had no gene match. The V gene's germline CDR1 is MNHNS and CDR2 SASEGT. This CDR3 spans 15 amino acids. In DNA, the CDR3 is TGTGCCAGCATCTCCGACGGGACAGGGAACTATGGCTACACCTTC. Amino acid sequence: CASISDGTGNYGYTF.

This chain connects TRBV7-9 to TRBJ1-5; no definite D call. This CDR3 has 18 residues. CDR1 is SEHNR and CDR2 is FQNEAQ in the germline V gene (reference sequence). V was pared by 0 bases and J by 3 bases, with 18 bases between. The CDR3 sequence is CASSLATEYRRFNQPQHF. DNA of the CDR3: TGTGCCAGCAGCTTAGCCACAGAGTACCGACGTTTCAATCAGCCCCAGCATTTT.

The chain combines TRBV4-3 with TRBJ2-5; D uncertain. Germline values: CDR1 LGHNA, CDR2 YSLEER. Trimming took 0 bases from V and 2 from J, leaving 7 bases between them. The CDR3 length is 14 residues. In DNA form, the CDR3 reads TGCGCCAGCAGCCAAGATCAGTTTCAAGAGACCCAGTACTTC. This gives the protein CASSQDQFQETQYF.

The V and J genes are TRBV7-9 and TRBJ2-7, with 10 bases that match TRBD2. V shed 1 base and J 3 bases; nucleotides not matched to a gene: 3. This CDR3 is 15 amino acids long. From germline, CDR1 is SEHNR and CDR2 FQNEAQ (reference sequence). CDR3 DNA: TGTGCCAGCAGCTTAGGACAGCGGGGGGGCTACGAGCAGTACTTC. Translated, it gives CASSLGQRGGYEQYF.

This clonotype was seen a handful of times. The rearrangement links TRBV12-3 or TRBV12-4 to TRBJ2-5, with D perhaps matching TRBD1 or TRBD2 (5 bases each). V lost 10 bases, J lost 4 bases, and 13 bases lay in between. The CDR3 has 12 residues. As DNA, the CDR3 is TGTGCCATTAAGAGGGGTCCAGAGACCCAGTACTTC. It translates to CAIKRGPETQYF.

This clonotype was detected a few times. The V and J genes are TRBV4-1 and TRBJ1-2, with D uncertain. This CDR3 is 15 amino acids long. V shed 3 bases and J shed 0 bases, with 11 bases lying between them. Per the germline V gene, CDR1 is MGHRA and CDR2 is YSYEKL. The DNA of the CDR3 is TGCGCCAGCAGCCATGAACTGAGGTCTAACTATGGCTACACCTTC. The encoded protein is CASSHELRSNYGYTF.

The sample holds many counts of this clonotype. The chain links TRBV4-1 to TRBJ1-6; D ambiguous. Germline values: CDR1 MGHRA, CDR2 YSYEKL. This CDR3 region has 11 residues. V lost 5 bases to trimming and J lost 7 bases, with 3 bases between them. The CDR3 bases are TGCGCCAGCAGCGGGAATTCACCCCTCCACTTT. Residues: CASSGNSPLHF.

The table lists this clonotype with many counts. The chain recombines TRBV7-2 with TRBJ2-7; D unresolved. Deletions cut 1 base from V and 1 base from J, with 11 bases between. This CDR3 is built from 15 residues. CDR1 SGHTA and CDR2 FQGNSA come from the germline V gene. CDR3 DNA sequence: TGTGCCAGCAGCTTAGGTTTGACGCTTTCCTACGAGCAGTACTTC. Amino acids: CASSLGLTLSYEQYF.

The chain employs TRBV27 and TRBJ2-5; 8 bases agree with TRBD2. The CDR3 contains 14 residues. Germline V lookup: CDR1 MNHEY, CDR2 SMNVEV (reference sequence). J lost 0 bases, V lost 5 bases, and 2 bases had no gene match. The CDR3 DNA reads as TGTGCCAGCAGTATACTAGCGGACCAAGAGACCCAGTACTTC. Translating gives CASSILADQETQYF.

This clonotype has a handful of counts. V is TRBV19 and J is TRBJ1-5, with 8 positions matching TRBD1. The CDR3 runs 15 residues. The germline gives CDR1 LNHDA, CDR2 SQIVND (reference sequence). V was pared by 5 bases and J by 4 bases, with 7 bases of the junction left unmatched. Here the CDR3 reads CASSALGQGNQPQHF. The CDR3 bases are TGTGCCAGTAGTGCCCTCGGACAGGGAAATCAGCCCCAGCATTTT. The variable domain in full, with the rest retrieved from reference TRBV19 and TRBJ1-5, is DGGITQSPKYLFRKEGQNVTLSCEQNLNHDAMYWYRQDPGQGLRLIYYSQIVNDFQKGDIAEGYSVSREKKESFPLTVTSAQKNPTAFYLCASSALGQGNQPQHFGDGTRLSIL.

This clonotype has more than one count but fewer than ten. V is TRBV6-1 and J is TRBJ2-7; D may correspond to TRBD1 or TRBD2 (5 bases each). The CDR3 consists of 17 residues. V shed 3 bases and J shed 5 bases, with 23 bases lying between them. Germline V gene lookup returns CDR1 MNHNS and CDR2 SASEGT. The DNA of the CDR3 is TGTGCCAGCAGTGAGCGACCGGGACCAAACTCGGTGGACGAGCAGTACTTC. It codes for CASSERPGPNSVDEQYF.

This sequence joins TRBV4-3 and TRBJ2-1; D tentatively reads TRBD1 or TRBD2 (5 bases each). Looked up from germline, CDR1 is LGHNA and CDR2 is YSLEER. The CDR3 runs 15 residues. Trimming pared 1 base from V and 10 bases from J, leaving 17 bases between. This chain's CDR3 is CASSQVDFIGDEQFF. DNA for the CDR3: TGCGCCAGCAGCCAAGTGGATTTTATAGGGGACGAGCAGTTCTTC.

The chain links TRBV9 to TRBJ1-1; D unresolved. Germline V lookup: CDR1 SGDLS, CDR2 YYNGEE. V gave up 0 bases and J gave up 5 bases, with 14 bases separating them. The CDR3 is 15 amino acids. Written as DNA, the CDR3 is TGTGCCAGCAGCGTAGATGGTTCTTGGAATACTGAAGCTTTCTTT. This translates into CASSVDGSWNTEAFF.

There are a few counts of this clonotype. This sequence joins TRBV2 and TRBJ1-2, with TRBD1 as a possible D gene (6 bases). CDR1 and CDR2 from the germline V gene are SNHLY and FYNNEI. V lost 3 bases, J lost 6 bases, and 11 bases lay in between. The CDR3 sequence is 13 residues long. The CDR3 region has the DNA TGTGCCAGCAGTGACGCGGCAGGGGATGGCTACACCTTC. Its protein product is CASSDAAGDGYTF.

The rearrangement joins TRBV2 to TRBJ2-3; D call uncertain. V shed 2 bases and J shed 0 bases, with 12 bases lying between them. This CDR3 region has 16 residues. Germline CDR1 reads SNHLY; CDR2 reads FYNNEI. CDR3 sequence: CASSEWAGASTDTQYF. The DNA of the CDR3 is TGTGCCAGCAGTGAATGGGCTGGAGCTAGCACAGATACGCAGTATTTT.

The CDR3 coding sequence is TGTGCCAGCAGAGGGGCCATTTCGCCGCCCCAGCATTTT. Its translation is CASRGAISPPQHF. The V gene is TRBV6-6, the J gene TRBJ1-5; D perhaps matches TRBD1 (5 bases). Trimming pared 6 bases from V and 9 bases from J, leaving 15 bases between. CDR1 and CDR2 from the germline V gene are MNHNY and SVGAGI (reference sequence). This CDR3 is built from 13 residues.

This clonotype has only a few counts. The J gene is TRBJ1-2, the V gene TRBV27; 11 nucleotides match TRBD1. Germline values: CDR1 MNHEY, CDR2 SMNVEV (reference sequence). V was pared by 2 bases and J by 6 bases, with 8 bases of the junction left unmatched. The CDR3 length is 16 residues. CDR3 nucleotide sequence: TGTGCCAGCAGTTTAACCCTGGACAGGGGGCAGCATGGCTACACCTTC. This codes for CASSLTLDRGQHGYTF.

This clonotype has more than one count but fewer than ten. This chain connects TRBV7-9 to TRBJ2-1; D may be TRBD2 (6 bases). V gave up 5 bases and J gave up 1 base, with 15 bases separating them. The CDR3 runs 16 residues. The germline V gene encodes CDR1 SEHNR and CDR2 FQNEAQ (reference sequence). The CDR3 DNA reads TGTGCCAGCAGCCCGAGCAGTCGGGGGTCCTACAATGAGCAGTTCTTC. This encodes CASSPSSRGSYNEQFF.

Worth noting for this clonotype: One end of the junction is discordant with germline, which a read error may explain. This sequence joins TRBV6-2 or TRBV6-3 and TRBJ2-7; 8 bases match TRBD2. Per the germline V gene, CDR1 is MNHEY and CDR2 is SVGEGT. The CDR3 contains 15 residues. Here the CDR3 DNA reads TGTGCCCGCAGCCCTACTAGCGGTGCCTCCTACGAGCAGTACTTC. This gives the protein CARSPTSGASYEQYF.